Presented here are 24 T cell receptor beta chains from one specimen sequenced in a study of T-cell memory formation after mild COVID-19. TCRdb used MiXCR to reprocess the 5' RACE reads, holding one entry per CDR3 protein. The data hold 100,000 to 150,000 distinct CDR3 sequences, with roughly 6% observed a single time. Sequences were obtained from PBMCs or a T cell subset sorted from them (not recorded which). These receptor sequences come from an adult woman who had mild COVID-19 (a few samples of this study predate the infection). Cell type and time point are not known.

The V call is TRBV19, the J call TRBJ2-5; D is perhaps TRBD1 (6 bases). This CDR3 is built from 13 residues. The germline V gene encodes CDR1 LNHDA and CDR2 SQIVND (reference sequence). Deletions cut 5 bases from V and 6 bases from J, with 13 bases between. CDR3 loop: CASSEQGGKTQYF. The CDR3 region has the DNA TGTGCCAGTAGTGAACAGGGTGGGAAGACCCAGTACTTC. The whole variable domain, remainder taken from reference TRBV19 and TRBJ2-5, is DGGITQSPKYLFRKEGQNVTLSCEQNLNHDAMYWYRQDPGQGLRLIYYSQIVNDFQKGDIAEGYSVSREKKESFPLTVTSAQKNPTAFYLCASSEQGGKTQYFGPGTRLLVL.

In its sample, this clonotype was seen a few times. The chain recombines TRBV12-3 or TRBV12-4 with TRBJ2-2, with D maybe TRBD2 (6 bases). V lost 2 bases to trimming and J lost 2 bases, with 9 bases between them. This CDR3 region has 15 residues. The CDR3, as DNA: TGTGCCAGCAGTTTAAGCGGGCCTAACACCGGGGAGCTGTTTTTT. It codes for CASSLSGPNTGELFF.

The chain employs TRBV12-3 or TRBV12-4 and TRBJ1-2; 10 bases map to TRBD1. The V gene end was trimmed by 3 bases and the J gene end by 6 bases; junction bases not matched to a gene: 4. This CDR3 region has 14 residues. CDR3 in amino acids: CASSLETGGHGYTF. The CDR3 coding sequence is TGTGCCAGCAGTTTGGAGACAGGGGGCCATGGCTACACCTTC.

This clonotype was seen ten or more times. The gene calls are TRBV20-1 and TRBJ2-1; D is unclear. Between the trimmed V and J ends, which lost 0 bases and 2 bases, there was a span of 14 bases. CDR1 and CDR2 (germline): DFQATT, SNEGSKA (reference sequence). This CDR3 has 16 amino acids. The chain's CDR3 is CSARDLKTSPYNEQFF. The CDR3 nucleotides read TGCAGTGCTAGAGATCTAAAGACATCTCCCTACAATGAGCAGTTCTTC.

This clonotype has just a few counts. The chain links TRBV5-1 to TRBJ1-1; the D gene is possibly TRBD1 (6 bases). Germline CDR1 is SGHRS and CDR2 is YFSETQ. The CDR3 totals 16 residues. Trimming removed 2 bases at V and 0 bases at J, with 14 bases between. This CDR3 reads CASSFPRTDLNTEAFF. The CDR3 region has the DNA TGCGCCAGCAGCTTTCCCCGGACAGATCTGAACACTGAAGCTTTCTTT.

The chain employs TRBV4-1 and TRBJ1-2, with 10 bases identical to TRBD1. This CDR3 has 15 amino acids. The V and J ends lost 1 base and 7 bases, in that order; junction bases with no gene match: 6. CDR1 MGHRA and CDR2 YSYEKL come from the germline V gene. Here the CDR3 DNA reads TGCGCCAGCAGCCAAGCTCACCGGGACAGGGGTGGCTACACCTTC. It is translated as CASSQAHRDRGGYTF.

This clonotype was detected ten times or more. This chain links TRBV5-1 with TRBJ2-5, with TRBD2 matching over 12 bases. With 4 bases clipped from V and 1 base from J, the junction kept 8 bases outside the gene matches. CDR3 length: 17 residues. Germline V lookup: CDR1 SGHRS, CDR2 YFSETQ. The CDR3 DNA sequence: TGCGCCAGCAGCAAGGCCGGGACTAGCGGGTCCCAAGAGACCCAGTACTTC. Translation gives CASSKAGTSGSQETQYF.

The chain is built from TRBV5-5 and TRBJ1-1; the D is unclear. The CDR3 spans 13 residues. Trimming shortened V by 1 base and J by 1 base, and 5 bases separated the two germline ends. Germline V gene lookup returns CDR1 SGHKS and CDR2 YYEKEE (reference sequence). The CDR3 sequence is CASSLYPNTEAFF. The CDR3 nucleotides are TGTGCCAGCAGCTTGTATCCGAACACTGAAGCTTTCTTT.

This clonotype was observed a few times. This chain joins TRBV3-1 and TRBJ2-7; 9 bases fit TRBD1. This CDR3 has 16 residues. J gave up 5 bases and V 4 bases, and 12 bases lay outside the gene matches. Germline V gene sequence: CDR1 LGHDT, CDR2 YNNKEL (reference sequence). DNA for the CDR3: TGTGCCAGCAGCCCGGCGACAGGGGGTATACTACACGAGCAGTACTTC. Translating gives CASSPATGGILHEQYF.

J is TRBJ2-3 and V is TRBV5-1, with TRBD2 matching 8 bases. V dropped 3 bases and J dropped 2; count of bases not matched to a gene: 8. Germline CDR1 SGHRS, CDR2 YFSETQ. The CDR3 covers 16 residues. CDR3 coding DNA: TGCGCCAGCAGCTCGGGAGGGGGGCCAGACACAGATACGCAGTATTTT. It is translated as CASSSGGGPDTDTQYF. The complete variable domain, with remaining parts taken from reference TRBV5-1 and TRBJ2-3, reads KAGVTQTPRYLIKTRGQQVTLSCSPISGHRSVSWYQQTPGQGLQFLFEYFSETQRNKGNFPGRFSGRQFSNSRSEMNVSTLELGDSALYLCASSSGGGPDTDTQYFGPGTRLTVL.

This clonotype was observed a handful of times. The chain carries TRBV7-6 and TRBJ2-7, with TRBD2 identical over 9 bases. Trimming cost V 2 bases and J 5 bases; bases outside gene matches: 7. Germline loops: CDR1 SGHVS, CDR2 FNYEAQ. The CDR3 is 15 residues long. In DNA form, the CDR3 reads TGTGCCAGCAGCTTATTTAGCGGGAGCCCCCACGAGCAGTACTTC. Residues: CASSLFSGSPHEQYF.

This chain connects TRBV2 to TRBJ1-5; D perhaps matches TRBD1 (6 bases). The V gene's germline CDR1 is SNHLY and CDR2 FYNNEI. V lost 3 bases, J lost 7 bases, and 13 bases lay in between. The CDR3 extends over 14 amino acids. The CDR3 bases are TGTGCCAGCAGTGACAGGGGCGTCGGGCAGCCCCAGCATTTT. Amino acids: CASSDRGVGQPQHF.

V is TRBV5-1 and J is TRBJ2-1, with D perhaps TRBD2 (5 bases). V shed 2 bases and J shed 6 bases, with 12 bases lying between them. The CDR3 has 14 residues. Germline-derived CDR1 and CDR2 are SGHRS and YFSETQ. As DNA, the CDR3 is TGCGCCAGCAGCTTCGCCGAGGGAACCAATGAGCAGTTCTTC. The encoded protein is CASSFAEGTNEQFF.

The V gene is TRBV7-9, the J gene TRBJ2-7, with D uncertain. The CDR3 consists of 14 residues. CDR1 and CDR2 (germline): SEHNR, FQNEAQ (reference sequence). V shed 2 bases and J shed 0 bases, with 8 bases lying between them. The CDR3 DNA is TGTGCCAGCAGCTTACCCCAGACCTCCTACGAGCAGTACTTC. This translates into CASSLPQTSYEQYF.

This clonotype showed up many times. V gene TRBV7-2 combines with J gene TRBJ2-5, with TRBD2 matching over 12 bases. The CDR3 totals 17 residues. Germline loops: CDR1 SGHTA, CDR2 FQGNSA. Trimming took 5 bases from V and 2 from J; bases not matched to a gene: 9. CDR3 in amino acids: CASSPALAGGTQETQYF. The CDR3 bases are TGTGCCAGCAGCCCAGCTCTAGCGGGAGGGACTCAAGAGACCCAGTACTTC.

There are many counts of this clonotype. This chain joins TRBV6-5 and TRBJ2-3; 10 bases are a match to TRBD2. The V and J ends lost 4 bases and 5 bases, in that order; junction bases with no gene match: 9. CDR1 is MNHEY, CDR2 SVGAGI, per germline. This CDR3 spans 16 amino acids. CDR3 amino acids: CASSSRRRLAGDTQYF. The DNA for the CDR3 is TGTGCCAGCAGTTCCAGGCGGAGACTAGCGGGAGATACGCAGTATTTT.

This clonotype showed up just a few times. The chain is built from TRBV4-3 and TRBJ1-3, with D hard to call. The CDR3 spans 18 residues. Germline V gene data show CDR1 as LGHNA and CDR2 as YSLEER. Trimming removed 0 bases at V and 0 bases at J, with 15 bases between. The DNA for the CDR3 is TGCGCCAGCAGCCAAGATTGGGCACGGGCTTTCTCTGGAAACACCATATATTTT. This gives the protein CASSQDWARAFSGNTIYF.

The chain joins TRBV15 to TRBJ2-3; D not resolved. The CDR3 totals 11 residues. Germline V gene sequence: CDR1 LNHNV, CDR2 YYDKDF (reference sequence). V dropped 4 bases and J dropped 5 bases, with 4 bases sitting between them. The CDR3 here is CATSKQDTQYF. CDR3 DNA: TGTGCCACCAGCAAACAAGATACGCAGTATTTT.

This clonotype was counted ten times or more. This chain links TRBV12-3 or TRBV12-4 with TRBJ2-7, with D unresolved. The CDR3 runs to 11 residues. With 5 bases removed from V and 6 bases from J, the gap between germline ends came to 8 bases. CDR3 in amino acids: CASSAWGEQYF. The CDR3 coding sequence is TGTGCCAGCAGTGCCTGGGGCGAGCAGTACTTC.

The rearrangement links TRBV7-2 to TRBJ2-3; 10 bases map to TRBD2. V shed 1 base and J 4 bases; nucleotides not matched to a gene: 5. Germline CDR1 SGHTA, CDR2 FQGNSA. This CDR3 is 16 amino acids long. The CDR3 loop is CASSLGSGRGSDTQYF. The DNA for the CDR3 is TGTGCCAGCAGCTTAGGGAGCGGGAGGGGTTCAGATACGCAGTATTTT.

This clonotype was recorded many times. V is TRBV4-1 and J is TRBJ2-1; 11 bases map to TRBD2. Germline V gene lookup returns CDR1 MGHRA and CDR2 YSYEKL. V gave up 4 bases and J gave up 0 bases; unmatched junction bases: 2. This CDR3 has 16 amino acids. The CDR3 region has the DNA TGCGCCAGCAGCCGGGGACTAGCGGCCTCCTACAATGAGCAGTTCTTC. Encoded protein: CASSRGLAASYNEQFF.

The CDR3 DNA sequence: TGCAGTGTCCAAACGTTGTCCTATGGCTACACCTTC. Translated, it gives CSVQTLSYGYTF. This rearrangement joins TRBV20-1 to TRBJ1-2; D is undetermined. This CDR3 has 12 residues. The germline V and J ends were trimmed by 7 bases and 4 bases, with 13 bases remaining between them. Germline-derived CDR1 and CDR2 are DFQATT and SNEGSKA (reference sequence).

V gene TRBV29-1 combines with J gene TRBJ2-6; tentative D call: TRBD1 (5 bases). CDR1 and CDR2 from the germline V gene are SQVTM and ANQGSEA. Deletions cut 4 bases from V and 3 bases from J, with 7 bases between. The length of the CDR3 is 13 residues. The CDR3 is CSVGGGGANVLTF. The CDR3, as DNA: TGCAGCGTTGGGGGCGGTGGGGCCAACGTCCTGACTTTC.

This clonotype has a count of ten or more. The CDR3 coding sequence is TGCAGTGCTAGATATCAGGGGGCCTTAAATTCACCCCTCCACTTT. Its protein is CSARYQGALNSPLHF. The chain links TRBV20-1 to TRBJ1-6; 8 nucleotides line up with TRBD1. CDR3 length: 15 residues. The V segment lost 2 bases and the J segment 7 bases; nucleotides outside the gene matches: 7. Germline CDR1 DFQATT, CDR2 SNEGSKA (reference sequence).